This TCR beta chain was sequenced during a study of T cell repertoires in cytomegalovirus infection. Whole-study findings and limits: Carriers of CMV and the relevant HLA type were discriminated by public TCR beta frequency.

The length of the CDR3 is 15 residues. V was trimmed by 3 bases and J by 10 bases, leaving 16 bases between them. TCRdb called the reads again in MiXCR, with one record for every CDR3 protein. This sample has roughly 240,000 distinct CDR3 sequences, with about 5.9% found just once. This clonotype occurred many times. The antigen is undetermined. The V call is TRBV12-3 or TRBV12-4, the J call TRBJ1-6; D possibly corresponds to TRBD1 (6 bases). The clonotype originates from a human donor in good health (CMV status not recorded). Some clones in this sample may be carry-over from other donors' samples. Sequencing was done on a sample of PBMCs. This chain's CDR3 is CASSFGSGAGSPLHF. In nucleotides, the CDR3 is TGTGCCAGCAGTTTTGGGTCGGGGGCAGGATCACCCCTCCACTTT.